These 4 T cell receptor beta chains share one sample of origin, sequenced in a study of graft-versus-host responses after intestinal transplantation. Their antigens are not known. Generated by immunoSEQ multiplex PCR, the TCRdb table keeps only in-frame clones and is missing some. The profile shows about 88,000 clones, 75% to 95% of them singletons. The specimen comprised unstimulated CD4+ T cells sorted from spleen or lymph node cells, sampled before transplant. The receptors shown here come from a human donor who was the organ donor for an intestinal transplant.

The CDR3 protein is CASSELTGNQPQHF. CDR3 DNA: TGTGCCAGCAGTGAACTGACAGGGAATCAGCCCCAGCATTTT. This chain connects TRBV6-1 to TRBJ1-5; 7 bases align to TRBD1. The CDR3 has 14 amino acids. J was trimmed by 4 bases and V by 2 bases; bases with no gene match: 2. Per the germline V gene, CDR1 is MNHNS and CDR2 is SASEGT.

The chain employs TRBV21-1 and TRBJ1-2. TRBV21-1 is termed a pseudogene. This CDR3 is built from 14 residues. CDR3 DNA sequence: TGTGCCAGCAGCAAAGATAGCACTGACTATGGCTACACCTTC. Translated: CASSKDSTDYGYTF.

The rearrangement uses TRBV25-1 and TRBJ1-2, with D tentatively TRBD1 (6 bases). The ends were cut back, 5 bases at V and 4 bases at J, with 11 bases in the middle. This CDR3 has 13 amino acids. The germline V gene has CDR1 MGHDK and CDR2 SYGVNS. The CDR3 DNA follows: TGTGCCAGCAGTCCGAGGACAGCCTATGGCTACACCTTC. Amino acid sequence: CASSPRTAYGYTF.

The rearrangement joins TRBV11-2 to TRBJ2-5, with 10 nucleotides matching TRBD1. V was clipped by 3 bases and J by 7 bases; unmatched bases: 11. This CDR3 has 16 residues. The germline V gene has CDR1 SGHAT and CDR2 FQNNGV. This chain's CDR3 is CASSFRTGGGPGTQYF. In nucleotides, the CDR3 is TGTGCCAGCAGCTTCCGGACAGGGGGGGGTCCGGGGACCCAGTACTTC.